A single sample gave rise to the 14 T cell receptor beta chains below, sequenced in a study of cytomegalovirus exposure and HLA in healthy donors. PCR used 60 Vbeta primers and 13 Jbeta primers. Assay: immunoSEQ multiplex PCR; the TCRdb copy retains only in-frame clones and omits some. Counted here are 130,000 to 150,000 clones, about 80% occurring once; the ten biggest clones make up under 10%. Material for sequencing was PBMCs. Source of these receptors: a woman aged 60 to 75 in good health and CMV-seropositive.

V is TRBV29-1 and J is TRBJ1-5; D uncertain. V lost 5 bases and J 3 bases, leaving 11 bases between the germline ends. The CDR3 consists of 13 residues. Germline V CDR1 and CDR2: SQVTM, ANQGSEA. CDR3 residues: CSVWRESNQPQHF. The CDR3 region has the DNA TGCAGCGTTTGGCGGGAATCCAATCAGCCCCAGCATTTT.

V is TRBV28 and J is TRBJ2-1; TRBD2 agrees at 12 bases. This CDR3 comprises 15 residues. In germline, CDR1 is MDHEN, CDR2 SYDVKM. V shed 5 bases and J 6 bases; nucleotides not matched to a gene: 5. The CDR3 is CASSLLTSGSNEQFF. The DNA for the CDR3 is TGTGCCAGCAGTCTACTGACTAGCGGGAGCAATGAGCAGTTCTTC.

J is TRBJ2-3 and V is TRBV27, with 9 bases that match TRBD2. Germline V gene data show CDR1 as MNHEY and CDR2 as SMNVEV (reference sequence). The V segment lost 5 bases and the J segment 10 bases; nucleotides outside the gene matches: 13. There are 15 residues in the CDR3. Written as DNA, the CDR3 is TGTGCCAGCAGTATACCGGGACTAGCAGGAGCTCCGCAGTATTTT. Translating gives CASSIPGLAGAPQYF.

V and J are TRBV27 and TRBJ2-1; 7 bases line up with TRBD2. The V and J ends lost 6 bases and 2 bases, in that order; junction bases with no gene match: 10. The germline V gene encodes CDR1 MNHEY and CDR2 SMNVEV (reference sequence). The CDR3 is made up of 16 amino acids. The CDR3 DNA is TGTGCCAGCAGACTAACTGCGGGAGTACCCTACAATGAGCAGTTCTTC. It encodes CASRLTAGVPYNEQFF.

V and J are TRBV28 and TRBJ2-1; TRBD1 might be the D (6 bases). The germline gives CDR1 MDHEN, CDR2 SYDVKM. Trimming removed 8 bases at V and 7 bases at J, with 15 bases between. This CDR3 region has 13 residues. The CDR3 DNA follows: TGTGCCAGCTCGGGGAAGGGGGAAAATGAGCAGTTCTTC. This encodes CASSGKGENEQFF.

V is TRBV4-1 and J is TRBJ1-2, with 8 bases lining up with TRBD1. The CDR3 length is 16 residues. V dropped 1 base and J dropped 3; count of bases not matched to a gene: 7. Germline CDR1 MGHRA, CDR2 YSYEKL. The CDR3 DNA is TGCGCCAGCAGCCAAGGGTATCAGGACAGGGACTATGGCTACACCTTC. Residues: CASSQGYQDRDYGYTF.

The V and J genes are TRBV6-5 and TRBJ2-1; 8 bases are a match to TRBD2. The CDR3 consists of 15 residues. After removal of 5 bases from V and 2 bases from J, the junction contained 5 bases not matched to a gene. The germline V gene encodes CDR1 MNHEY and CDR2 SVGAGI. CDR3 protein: CASSPLAGPYNEQFF. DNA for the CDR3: TGTGCCAGCAGTCCCCTAGCGGGTCCCTACAATGAGCAGTTCTTC.

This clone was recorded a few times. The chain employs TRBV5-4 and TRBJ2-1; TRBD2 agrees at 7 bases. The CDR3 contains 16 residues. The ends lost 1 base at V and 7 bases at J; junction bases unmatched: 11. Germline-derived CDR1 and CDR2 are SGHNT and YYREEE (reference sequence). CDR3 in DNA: TGTGCCAGCAGCTTGAAGACGGGAGGCCTCTATAATGAGCAGTTCTTC. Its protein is CASSLKTGGLYNEQFF.

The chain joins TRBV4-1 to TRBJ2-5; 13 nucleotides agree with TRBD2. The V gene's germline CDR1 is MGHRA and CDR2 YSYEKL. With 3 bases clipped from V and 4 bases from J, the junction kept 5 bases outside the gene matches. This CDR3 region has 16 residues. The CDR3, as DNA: TGCGCCAGCAGCCATATACTAGCGGGAGGGGGAGAGACCCAGTACTTC. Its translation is CASSHILAGGGETQYF.

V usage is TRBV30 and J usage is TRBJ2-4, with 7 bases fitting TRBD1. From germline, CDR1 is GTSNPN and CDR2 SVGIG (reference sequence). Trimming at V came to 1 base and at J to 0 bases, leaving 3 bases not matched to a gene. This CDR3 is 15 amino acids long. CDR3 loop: CAWSARGIAKNIQYF. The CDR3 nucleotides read TGTGCCTGGAGTGCCAGGGGGATAGCCAAAAACATTCAGTACTTC.

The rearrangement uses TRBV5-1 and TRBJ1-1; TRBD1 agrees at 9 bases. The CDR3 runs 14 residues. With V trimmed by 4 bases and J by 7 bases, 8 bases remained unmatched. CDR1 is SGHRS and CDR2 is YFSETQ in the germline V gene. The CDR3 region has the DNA TGCGCCAGCAGCCTGGCCTTGGGACAGGGTGAAGCTTTCTTT. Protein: CASSLALGQGEAFF.

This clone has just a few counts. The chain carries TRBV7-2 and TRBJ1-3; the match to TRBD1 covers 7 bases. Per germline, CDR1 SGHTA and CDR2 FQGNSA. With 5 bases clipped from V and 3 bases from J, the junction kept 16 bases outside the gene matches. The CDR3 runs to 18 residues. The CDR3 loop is CASSHINNRGSGGNTIYF. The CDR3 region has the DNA TGTGCCAGCAGCCATATAAATAACAGGGGTTCGGGTGGAAACACCATATATTTT.

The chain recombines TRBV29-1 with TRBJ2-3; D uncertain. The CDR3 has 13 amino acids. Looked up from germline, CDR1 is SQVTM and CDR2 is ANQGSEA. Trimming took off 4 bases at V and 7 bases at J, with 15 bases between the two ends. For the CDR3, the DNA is TGCAGCGTTGGTCAGGCTGGCCCCCATACGCAGTATTTT. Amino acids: CSVGQAGPHTQYF.

The CDR3 DNA reads TGTGCCAGCAGTTTGGGGCAGCCCTCCTACGAGCAGTACTTC. Translated, it gives CASSLGQPSYEQYF. V and J are TRBV6-6 and TRBJ2-7, with D maybe TRBD1 (5 bases). Trimming removed 4 bases from V and 0 bases from J, with 10 bases in between. The CDR3 length is 14 residues. Germline V lookup: CDR1 MNHNY, CDR2 SVGAGI (reference sequence).